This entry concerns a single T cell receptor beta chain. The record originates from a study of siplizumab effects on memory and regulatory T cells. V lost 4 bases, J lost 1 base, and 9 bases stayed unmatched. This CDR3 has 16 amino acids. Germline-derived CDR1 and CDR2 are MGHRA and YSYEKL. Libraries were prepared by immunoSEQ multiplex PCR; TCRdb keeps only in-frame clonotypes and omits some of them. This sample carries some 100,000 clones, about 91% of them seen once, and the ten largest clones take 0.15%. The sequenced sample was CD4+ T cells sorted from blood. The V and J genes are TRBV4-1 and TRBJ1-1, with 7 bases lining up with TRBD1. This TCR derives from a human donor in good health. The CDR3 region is CASSLTFDRANTEAFF. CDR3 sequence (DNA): TGCGCCAGCAGCCTCACCTTCGACAGGGCGAACACTGAAGCTTTCTTT.